Below, 14 T cell receptor beta chains from the same sample are listed, as sequenced in a study of T cells in pancreatic ductal adenocarcinoma. Surgery without prior neoadjuvant therapy was the treatment of the selected pancreatic ductal adenocarcinoma patients. Here immunoSEQ multiplex PCR was the method, and the copy in TCRdb shows in-frame clones only, minus some. The sample gives 15,000 to 20,000 clones, 88% of which show up once; 0.94% is in the top ten. The specimen was PBMCs. The receptors come from a human donor with pancreatic ductal adenocarcinoma.

This chain joins TRBV6-5 and TRBJ2-3; unclear D gene. The CDR3 length is 13 residues. V gave up 8 bases and J gave up 1 base, with 10 bases separating them. Germline-derived CDR1 and CDR2 are MNHEY and SVGAGI. The CDR3 region is CASRPIGTDTQYF. In nucleotides, the CDR3 is TGTGCCAGCCGCCCCATAGGCACAGATACGCAGTATTTT.

In its sample, this clone was seen once. The chain is built from TRBV30 and TRBJ2-2, with TRBD1 matching 8 bases. The junction had 10 bases not matched to a gene; V was cut back by 2 bases and J by 5 bases. The germline V gene encodes CDR1 GTSNPN and CDR2 SVGIG (reference sequence). The CDR3 loop spans 16 amino acids. The DNA of the CDR3 is TGTGCCTGGAGTTCGGCCGGACAGGGAAGAACCGGGGAGCTGTTTTTT. As protein: CAWSSAGQGRTGELFF.

The chain has TRBV14 and TRBJ1-2; a weak D match, TRBD1 (6 bases). Germline V gene sequence: CDR1 SGHDN, CDR2 FVKESK. With 1 base removed from V and 5 bases from J, the gap between germline ends came to 8 bases. This CDR3 contains 13 residues. For the CDR3, the DNA is TGTGCCAGCAGCCAAGGACAGGAATATGGCTACACCTTC. Translation: CASSQGQEYGYTF.

Relative to its sample, this clone is medium-sized. This chain links TRBV2 with TRBJ1-1; D may be TRBD1 (5 bases). The germline V gene encodes CDR1 SNHLY and CDR2 FYNNEI. V lost 3 bases and J lost 4, with 18 bases in between. This CDR3 is built from 16 residues. The CDR3 DNA follows: TGTGCCAGCAGTGACTTCGGCAGGGAAGTAGGCACTGAAGCTTTCTTT. Protein: CASSDFGREVGTEAFF.

The chain combines TRBV29-1 with TRBJ1-2; D call uncertain. The CDR3 runs to 14 residues. The V end was cut by 0 bases, the J end by 4 bases, with 12 bases between. Per the germline V gene, CDR1 is SQVTM and CDR2 is ANQGSEA. CDR3 sequence reads: CSVEEKSGFYGYTF. The CDR3 coding sequence is TGCAGCGTTGAAGAAAAATCGGGGTTCTATGGCTACACCTTC.

J is TRBJ1-6 and V is TRBV10-3, with D uncertain. CDR1 and CDR2 from the germline V gene are ENHRY and SYGVKD. The CDR3 length is 13 residues. Trimming left V 11 bases short and J 9 bases short, with 17 bases between. Here the CDR3 reads CAVTGEPGSPLHF. The CDR3 nucleotides are TGTGCCGTCACCGGGGAACCGGGTTCACCCCTCCACTTT.

The rearrangement joins TRBV7-3 to TRBJ2-7; 10 bases map to TRBD1. Germline V gene sequence: CDR1 SGHTA, CDR2 FQGTGA. There are 14 residues in the CDR3. V gave up 5 bases and J gave up 5 bases; unmatched junction bases: 6. The DNA for the CDR3 is TGTGCCAGCAGCCGGACAGGGGGTAAACACGAGCAGTACTTC. Translating gives CASSRTGGKHEQYF. The variable domain in full, with the rest retrieved from reference TRBV7-3 and TRBJ2-7, is GAGVSQTPSNKVTEKGKYVELRCDPISGHTALYWYRQSLGQGPEFLIYFQGTGAADDSGLPNDRFFAVRPEGSVSTLKIQRTERGDSAVYLCASSRTGGKHEQYFGPGTRLTVT.

This clone was picked up one time. In DNA, the CDR3 is TGTGCCAGCAGCTTAGGAGGGACAGCCTCGGCCTACGAGCAGTACTTC. Amino acid sequence: CASSLGGTASAYEQYF. The chain has TRBV7-2 and TRBJ2-7; TRBD1 agrees at 7 bases. V was clipped by 1 base and J by 2 bases; unmatched bases: 8. The V gene's germline CDR1 is SGHTA and CDR2 FQGNSA. There are 16 residues in the CDR3.

This chain joins TRBV6-6 and TRBJ1-5, with 8 nucleotides matching TRBD1. Germline V gives CDR1 MNHNY, CDR2 SVGAGI (reference sequence). After removal of 3 bases from V and 4 bases from J, the junction contained 5 bases not matched to a gene. The CDR3 spans 15 residues. CDR3 in amino acids: CASSYRDRINQPQHF. The CDR3 DNA is TGTGCCAGCAGTTATCGGGACAGGATAAATCAGCCCCAGCATTTT.

The chain links TRBV6-5 to TRBJ2-7, with TRBD1 identical over 8 bases. The V and J ends lost 6 bases and 7 bases, in that order; junction bases with no gene match: 11. The germline CDR1 and CDR2 sequences are MNHEY and SVGAGI. The CDR3 length is 14 residues. The CDR3 region has the DNA TGTGCCAGCAGATCGCCCGGGACAGGCCTAGAGCAGTACTTC. Residues: CASRSPGTGLEQYF.

J is TRBJ1-2 and V is TRBV28; D is undetermined. Germline V gene data show CDR1 as MDHEN and CDR2 as SYDVKM. The V and J ends lost 3 bases and 6 bases respectively, with 14 bases between them. The CDR3 covers 14 residues. CDR3 protein: CASSLVAASDGYTF. The CDR3 DNA follows: TGTGCCAGCAGTTTGGTAGCGGCAAGCGATGGCTACACCTTC.

The J gene is TRBJ2-2, the V gene TRBV5-1, with D maybe TRBD1 (5 bases). Germline CDR1 and CDR2: SGHRS and YFSETQ. The CDR3 totals 14 residues. V gave up 0 bases and J gave up 7 bases, with 10 bases separating them. The DNA of the CDR3 is TGCGCCAGCAGCTTGGGTTCTCAGGGCGGGGAGCTGTTTTTT. Translating it yields CASSLGSQGGELFF.

The V and J genes are TRBV18 and TRBJ1-3; 9 bases map to TRBD1. The CDR3 runs 13 residues. Germline V gene data show CDR1 as KGHSH and CDR2 as LQKENI. Trimming removed 6 bases from V and 8 bases from J; junction bases left unmatched: 5. CDR3 DNA: TGTGCCAGCTCCGGGGGACAGGGAGACACCATATATTTT. Protein sequence: CASSGGQGDTIYF. The complete variable domain, with remaining parts taken from reference TRBV18 and TRBJ1-3, reads NAGVMQNPRHLVRRRGQEARLRCSPMKGHSHVYWYRQLPEEGLKFMVYLQKENIIDESGMPKERFSAEFPKEGPSILRIQQVVRGDSAAYFCASSGGQGDTIYFGEGSWLTVV.

This chain connects TRBV7-9 to TRBJ1-5; 8 bases align to TRBD1. The ends lost 5 bases at V and 2 bases at J; junction bases unmatched: 8. CDR3 length equals 16 residues. Germline V gene lookup returns CDR1 SEHNR and CDR2 FQNEAQ (reference sequence). The CDR3 coding sequence is TGTGCCAGCAGCCAATCAGGGGGCGAGGGCAATCAGCCCCAGCATTTT. It codes for CASSQSGGEGNQPQHF.